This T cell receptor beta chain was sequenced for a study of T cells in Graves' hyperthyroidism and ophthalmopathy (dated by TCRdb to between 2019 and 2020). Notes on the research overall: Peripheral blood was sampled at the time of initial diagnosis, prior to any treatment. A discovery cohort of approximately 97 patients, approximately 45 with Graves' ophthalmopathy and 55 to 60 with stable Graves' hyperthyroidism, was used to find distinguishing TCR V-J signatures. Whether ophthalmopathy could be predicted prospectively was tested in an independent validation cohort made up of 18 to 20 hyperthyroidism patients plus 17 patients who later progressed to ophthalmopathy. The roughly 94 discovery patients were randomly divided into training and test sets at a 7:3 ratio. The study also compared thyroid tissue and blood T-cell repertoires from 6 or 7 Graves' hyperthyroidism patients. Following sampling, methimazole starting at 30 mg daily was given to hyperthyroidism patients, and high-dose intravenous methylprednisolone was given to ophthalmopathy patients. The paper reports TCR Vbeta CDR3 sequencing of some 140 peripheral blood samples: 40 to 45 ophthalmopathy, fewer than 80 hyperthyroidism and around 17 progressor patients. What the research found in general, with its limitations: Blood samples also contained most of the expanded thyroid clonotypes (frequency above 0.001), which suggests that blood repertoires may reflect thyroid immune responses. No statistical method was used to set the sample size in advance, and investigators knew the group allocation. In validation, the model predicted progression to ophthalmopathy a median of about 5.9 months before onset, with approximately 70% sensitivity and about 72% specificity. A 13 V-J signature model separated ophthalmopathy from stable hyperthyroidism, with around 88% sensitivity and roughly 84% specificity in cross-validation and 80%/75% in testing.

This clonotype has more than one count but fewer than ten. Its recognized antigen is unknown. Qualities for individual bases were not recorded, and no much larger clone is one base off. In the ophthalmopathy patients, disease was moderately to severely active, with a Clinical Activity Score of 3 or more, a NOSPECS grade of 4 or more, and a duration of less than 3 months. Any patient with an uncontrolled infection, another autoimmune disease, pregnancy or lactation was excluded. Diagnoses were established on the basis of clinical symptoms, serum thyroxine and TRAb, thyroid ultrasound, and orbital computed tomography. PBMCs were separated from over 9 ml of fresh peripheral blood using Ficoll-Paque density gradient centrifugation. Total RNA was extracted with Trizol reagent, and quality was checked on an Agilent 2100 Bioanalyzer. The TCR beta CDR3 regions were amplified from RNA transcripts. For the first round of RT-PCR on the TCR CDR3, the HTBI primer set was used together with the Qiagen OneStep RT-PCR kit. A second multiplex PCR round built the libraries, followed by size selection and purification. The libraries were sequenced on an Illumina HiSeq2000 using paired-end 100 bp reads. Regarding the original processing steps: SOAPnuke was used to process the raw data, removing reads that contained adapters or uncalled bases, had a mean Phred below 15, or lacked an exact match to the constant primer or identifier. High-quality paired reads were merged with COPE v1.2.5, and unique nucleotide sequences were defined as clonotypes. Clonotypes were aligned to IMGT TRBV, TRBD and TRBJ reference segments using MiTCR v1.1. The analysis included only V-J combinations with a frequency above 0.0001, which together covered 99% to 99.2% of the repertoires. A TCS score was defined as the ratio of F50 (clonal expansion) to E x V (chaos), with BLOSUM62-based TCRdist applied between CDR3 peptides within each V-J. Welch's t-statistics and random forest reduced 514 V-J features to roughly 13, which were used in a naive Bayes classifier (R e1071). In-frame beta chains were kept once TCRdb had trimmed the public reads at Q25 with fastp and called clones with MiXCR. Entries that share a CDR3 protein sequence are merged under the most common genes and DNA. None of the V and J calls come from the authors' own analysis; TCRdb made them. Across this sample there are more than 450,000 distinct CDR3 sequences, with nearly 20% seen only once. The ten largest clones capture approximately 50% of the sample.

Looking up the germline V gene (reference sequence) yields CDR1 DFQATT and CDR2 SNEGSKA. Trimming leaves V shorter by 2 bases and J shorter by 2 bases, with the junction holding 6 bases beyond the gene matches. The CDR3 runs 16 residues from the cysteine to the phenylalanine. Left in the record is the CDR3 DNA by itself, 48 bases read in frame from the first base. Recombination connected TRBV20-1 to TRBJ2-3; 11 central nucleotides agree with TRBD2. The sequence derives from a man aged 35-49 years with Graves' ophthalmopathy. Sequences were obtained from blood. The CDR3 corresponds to CSARLAGGGLTDTQYF. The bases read TGCAGTGCTAGACTAGCGGGGGGAGGCCTCACAGATACGCAGTATTTT.